The clone carrying this T cell receptor (beta chain) was seen a few times. The sample belongs to a study of blood T cells in healthy people across ages. The CDR3 covers 14 residues. Trimming removed 4 bases from V and 6 bases from J; junction bases left unmatched: 6. Looked up from germline, CDR1 is SGHRS and CDR2 is YFSETQ. A second PCR, run for roughly 7 to 11 cycles, used a sample-barcoded 5' primer plus a J-beta primer mix. Template switching added a 12-random-nucleotide identifier to every cDNA molecule. MiXCR, run by TCRdb on the 5' RACE reads, gives a single entry per CDR3 protein. The repertoire consists of approximately 800,000 distinct CDR3 sequences, with roughly 60% occurring once and the leading ten covering approximately 20%. Isolated PBMCs totaled at least 7 million in each sample.

The sequence was obtained from a young man in good health. The chain links TRBV5-1 to TRBJ2-1; 8 nucleotides agree with TRBD2. Sequences were obtained from blood. The CDR3 sequence: CASSHNSGANEQFF. CDR3 bases: TGCGCCAGCAGCCATAATAGCGGGGCCAATGAGCAGTTCTTC.